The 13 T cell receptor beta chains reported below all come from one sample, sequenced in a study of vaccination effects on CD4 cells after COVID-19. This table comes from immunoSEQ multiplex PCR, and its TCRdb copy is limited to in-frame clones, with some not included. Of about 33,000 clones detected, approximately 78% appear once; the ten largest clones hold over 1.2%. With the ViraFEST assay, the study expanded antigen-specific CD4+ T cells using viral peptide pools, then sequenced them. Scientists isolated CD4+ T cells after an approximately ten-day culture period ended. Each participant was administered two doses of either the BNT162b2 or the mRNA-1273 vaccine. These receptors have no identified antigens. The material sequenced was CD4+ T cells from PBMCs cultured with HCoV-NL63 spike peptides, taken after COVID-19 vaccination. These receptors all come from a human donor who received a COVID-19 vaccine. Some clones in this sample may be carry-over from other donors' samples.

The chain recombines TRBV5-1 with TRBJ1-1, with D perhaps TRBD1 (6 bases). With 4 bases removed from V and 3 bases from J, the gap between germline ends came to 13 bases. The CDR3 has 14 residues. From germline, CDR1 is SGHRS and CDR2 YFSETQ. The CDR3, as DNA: TGCGCCAGCAGCCACAGGGCGGAGGACACTGAAGCTTTCTTT. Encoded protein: CASSHRAEDTEAFF.

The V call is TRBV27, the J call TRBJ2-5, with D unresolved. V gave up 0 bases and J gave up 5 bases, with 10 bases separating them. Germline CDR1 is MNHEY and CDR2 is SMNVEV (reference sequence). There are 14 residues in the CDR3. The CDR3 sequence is CASSLSWGYETQYF. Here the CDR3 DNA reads TGTGCCAGCAGTTTATCTTGGGGATACGAGACCCAGTACTTC.

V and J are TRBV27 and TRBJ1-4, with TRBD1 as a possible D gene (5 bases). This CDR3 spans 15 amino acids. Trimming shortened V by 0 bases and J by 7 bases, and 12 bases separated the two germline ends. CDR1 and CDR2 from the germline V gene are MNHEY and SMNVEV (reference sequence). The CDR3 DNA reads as TGTGCCAGCAGTTTATCCACGCAGGGCGGTGAAAAACTGTTTTTT. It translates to CASSLSTQGGEKLFF.

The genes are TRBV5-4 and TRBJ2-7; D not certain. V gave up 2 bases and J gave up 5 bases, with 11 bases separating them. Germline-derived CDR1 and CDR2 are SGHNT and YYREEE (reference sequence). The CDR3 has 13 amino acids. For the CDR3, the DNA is TGTGCCAGCAGCTTCCGGGCGGCTAACGAGCAGTACTTC. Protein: CASSFRAANEQYF.

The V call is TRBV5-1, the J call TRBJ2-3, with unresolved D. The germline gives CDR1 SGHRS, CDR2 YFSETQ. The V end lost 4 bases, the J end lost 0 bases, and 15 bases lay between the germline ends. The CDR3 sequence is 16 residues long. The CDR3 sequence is CASSPGSTFSTDTQYF. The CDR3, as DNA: TGCGCCAGCAGCCCCGGCAGTACCTTTAGCACAGATACGCAGTATTTT.

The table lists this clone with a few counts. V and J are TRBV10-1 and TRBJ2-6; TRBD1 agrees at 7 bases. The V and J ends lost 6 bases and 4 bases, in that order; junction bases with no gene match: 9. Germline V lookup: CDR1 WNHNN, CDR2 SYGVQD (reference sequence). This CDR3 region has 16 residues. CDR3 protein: CASSPSTGAGANVLTF. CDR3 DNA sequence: TGCGCCAGCAGCCCAAGCACAGGGGCCGGGGCCAACGTCCTGACTTTC.

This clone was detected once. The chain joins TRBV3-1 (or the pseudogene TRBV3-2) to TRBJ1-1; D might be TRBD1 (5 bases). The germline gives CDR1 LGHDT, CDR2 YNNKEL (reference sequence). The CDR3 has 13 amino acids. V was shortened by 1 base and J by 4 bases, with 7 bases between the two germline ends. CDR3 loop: CASSQGRATEAFF. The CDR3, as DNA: TGTGCCAGCAGCCAAGGCAGGGCCACTGAAGCTTTCTTT.

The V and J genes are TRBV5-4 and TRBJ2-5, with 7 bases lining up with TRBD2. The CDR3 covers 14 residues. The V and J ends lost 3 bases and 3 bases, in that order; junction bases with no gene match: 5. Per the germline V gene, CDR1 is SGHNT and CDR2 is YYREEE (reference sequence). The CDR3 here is CASSSYGGEETQYF. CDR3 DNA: TGTGCCAGCAGCTCATATGGGGGGGAAGAGACCCAGTACTTC.

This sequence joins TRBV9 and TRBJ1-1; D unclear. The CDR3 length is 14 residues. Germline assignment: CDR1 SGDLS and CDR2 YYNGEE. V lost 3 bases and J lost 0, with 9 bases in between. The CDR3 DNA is TGTGCCAGCAGCGCGCGGTGGATGAACACTGAAGCTTTCTTT. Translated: CASSARWMNTEAFF.

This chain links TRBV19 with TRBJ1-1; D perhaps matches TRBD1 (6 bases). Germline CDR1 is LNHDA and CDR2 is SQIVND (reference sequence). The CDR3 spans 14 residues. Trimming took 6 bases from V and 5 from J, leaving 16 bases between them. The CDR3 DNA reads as TGTGCCAGTAGCCAAGATCTAGGGGGAACTGAAGCTTTCTTT. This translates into CASSQDLGGTEAFF.

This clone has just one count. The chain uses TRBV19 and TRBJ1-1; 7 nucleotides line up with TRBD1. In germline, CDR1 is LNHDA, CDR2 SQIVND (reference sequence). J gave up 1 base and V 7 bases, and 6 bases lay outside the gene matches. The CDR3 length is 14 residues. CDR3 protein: CASKIGQENTEAFF. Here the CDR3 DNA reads TGTGCCAGTAAAATAGGACAGGAGAACACTGAAGCTTTCTTT. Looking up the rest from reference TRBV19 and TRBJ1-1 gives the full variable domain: DGGITQSPKYLFRKEGQNVTLSCEQNLNHDAMYWYRQDPGQGLRLIYYSQIVNDFQKGDIAEGYSVSREKKESFPLTVTSAQKNPTAFYLCASKIGQENTEAFFGQGTRLTVV.

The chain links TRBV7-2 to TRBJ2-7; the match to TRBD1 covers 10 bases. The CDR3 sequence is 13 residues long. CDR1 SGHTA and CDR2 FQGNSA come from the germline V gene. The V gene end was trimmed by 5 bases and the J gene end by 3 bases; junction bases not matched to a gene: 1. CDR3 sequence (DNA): TGTGCCAGCAGCCGGGACAGGGGCTACGAGCAGTACGTC. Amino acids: CASSRDRGYEQYV.

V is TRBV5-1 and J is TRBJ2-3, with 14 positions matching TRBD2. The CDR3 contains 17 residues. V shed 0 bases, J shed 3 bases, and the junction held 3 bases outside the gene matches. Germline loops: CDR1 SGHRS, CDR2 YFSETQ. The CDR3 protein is CASSLARTSGGTDTQYF. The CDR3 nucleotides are TGCGCCAGCAGCTTGGCCCGGACTAGCGGGGGGACAGATACGCAGTATTTT.